This entry concerns a single TCR beta chain. The data are from a study of CD8 T cells in Susac syndrome. V was cut by 3 bases and J by 8 bases, with 13 bases left in between. CDR1 MNHNY and CDR2 SVGAGI come from the germline V gene (reference sequence). The CDR3 spans 13 residues. Reverse transcription of about 0.45 to 1 ug RNA was carried out with random hexamers. TCRdb fed the immunoSEQ multiplex PCR reads into MiXCR, producing one record per CDR3 protein. The sample holds some 110,000 distinct CDR3 sequences, 90% to 95% seen once. The sequencing input was CD4+ T cells from PBMCs. The TCR originated in a human donor with multiple sclerosis. The chain employs TRBV6-6 and TRBJ1-2; the D is unclear. CDR3 sequence (DNA): TGTGCCAGCAGTTATGAAACCCCGAAGGGCTACACCTTC. Protein: CASSYETPKGYTF.